This TCR beta chain came from a study of T cell responses to AZD1222 COVID-19 vaccine. A single count supports this clone. Its antigen is undetermined. Points from the study as a whole: Reports indicate that nearly half of spike-specific TCRs are directed at unmutated variant regions. White British ancestry dominated among donors, who included more females, and clonal diversity was possibly underestimated. CD4 TCRs associated with vaccination spanned spike, dominating at 160-218 and 743-854.

Germline assignment: CDR1 SGHRS and CDR2 YFSETQ. The CDR3 contains 13 residues. V shed 3 bases, J shed 4 bases, and the junction held 1 base outside the gene matches. Measured with immunoSEQ multiplex PCR; TCRdb has only the in-frame clones, and not every one. The profile shows 70,000 or so clones, about nine tenths of them singletons. This chain joins TRBV5-1 and TRBJ1-1, with TRBD1 identical over 9 bases. The receptor was derived from an adult in good health. The sequences come from peripheral blood, collected on day 0 of AZD1222 vaccination. CDR3 DNA: TGCGCCAGCAGCTCGGGACAGGGCACTGAAGCTTTCTTT. It codes for CASSSGQGTEAFF. Filled out from reference TRBV5-1 and TRBJ1-1, the complete variable domain reads KAGVTQTPRYLIKTRGQQVTLSCSPISGHRSVSWYQQTPGQGLQFLFEYFSETQRNKGNFPGRFSGRQFSNSRSEMNVSTLELGDSALYLCASSSGQGTEAFFGQGTRLTVV.